The 30 T cell receptor beta chains below were found in one sample sequenced in a study of shared clonotypes between healthy human individuals. Assay used: immunoSEQ multiplex PCR; TCRdb lists only in-frame clones, some missing. The sample gives under 600,000 clones, about 96% of which show up once; about 0.068% is in the top ten. Sequencing was performed on naive CD4+ T cells sorted from blood. Subset denoted: CD45RA+ positively selected. These receptors were taken from a woman aged 25 to 39 in good health.

This chain joins TRBV19 and TRBJ2-3, with 9 bases lining up with TRBD2. With V trimmed by 5 bases and J by 1 base, 10 bases remained unmatched. Germline CDR1 LNHDA, CDR2 SQIVND (reference sequence). The CDR3 covers 17 residues. As DNA, the CDR3 is TGTGCCAGTAGTGCCCGGGGTAGCGGGAGAGGCACAGATACGCAGTATTTT. Translation: CASSARGSGRGTDTQYF.

The genes are TRBV6-5 and TRBJ2-3, with D perhaps assigned TRBD1 or TRBD2 (7 bases each). The germline V gene has CDR1 MNHEY and CDR2 SVGAGI. Trimming left V 6 bases short and J 4 bases short, with 14 bases between. The CDR3 has 14 residues. The CDR3 region is CASRRGGGADTQYF. CDR3 coding DNA: TGTGCCAGCAGGCGGGGAGGGGGCGCAGATACGCAGTATTTT.

The genes are TRBV6-5 and TRBJ2-5, with D maybe TRBD1 (5 bases). V lost 8 bases and J 1 base, leaving 14 bases between the germline ends. This CDR3 has 14 residues. The germline gives CDR1 MNHEY, CDR2 SVGAGI. The CDR3: CASRPEGAQETQYF. The DNA for the CDR3 is TGTGCCAGCCGCCCTGAAGGGGCCCAAGAGACCCAGTACTTC.

The table lists this clone with a count of one. Distinct nucleotide sequences in the sample also encode this CDR3. V is TRBV11-3 and J is TRBJ1-1; TRBD1 matches at 8 bases. In germline, CDR1 is SGHNT, CDR2 YENEEA. This CDR3 spans 13 amino acids. With 5 bases clipped from V and 5 bases from J, the junction kept 4 bases outside the gene matches. CDR3 nucleotide sequence: TGTGCCAGCAGCCTCACAGGGGGGACTGAAGCTTTCTTT. This translates into CASSLTGGTEAFF.

The V call is TRBV2, the J call TRBJ2-1; the D gene is possibly TRBD2 (6 bases). This CDR3 contains 15 residues. The germline CDR1 and CDR2 sequences are SNHLY and FYNNEI. Written as DNA, the CDR3 is TGTGCGTGGGCACGGTCCGGGACTTCGTACAATGAGCAGTTCTTC. Residues: CAWARSGTSYNEQFF.

The J gene is TRBJ1-4, the V gene TRBV6-1, with D perhaps matching TRBD1 (6 bases). The CDR3 loop spans 13 amino acids. The V end was cut by 11 bases, the J end by 5 bases, with 15 bases between. Germline V gives CDR1 MNHNS, CDR2 SASEGT. The CDR3 loop is CAAQGQRNEKLFF. The CDR3 region has the DNA TGTGCCGCTCAGGGACAACGGAATGAAAAACTGTTTTTT.

The chain employs TRBV10-3 and TRBJ2-5; D remains unclear. With the DNA end fitting TRBJ2-7 better, the J assignment may be wrong. Germline V gene lookup returns CDR1 ENHRY and CDR2 SYGVKD. The CDR3 has 11 amino acids. Here the CDR3 DNA reads TGTGCCATCAGTGTAAATTACGAGCAGTACTTC. Protein: CAISVNYEQYF.

The rearrangement uses TRBV7-8 and TRBJ2-7; 10 bases match TRBD1. The CDR3 sequence is 14 residues long. Germline V lookup: CDR1 SGHVS, CDR2 FQNEAQ. V gave up 5 bases and J gave up 3 bases; unmatched junction bases: 4. The CDR3 sequence is CASSRDRGNYEQYF. The DNA for the CDR3 is TGTGCCAGCAGCCGGGACAGGGGTAACTACGAGCAGTACTTC.

The rearrangement links TRBV5-1 to TRBJ1-1; D is undetermined. V was shortened by 0 bases and J by 1 base, with 10 bases between the two germline ends. Germline V gives CDR1 SGHRS, CDR2 YFSETQ. The CDR3 length is 15 residues. The CDR3 loop is CASSLGGGRNTEAFF. The CDR3 nucleotides read TGCGCCAGCAGCTTGGGTGGCGGGAGGAACACTGAAGCTTTCTTT.

The chain carries TRBV5-1 and TRBJ1-2; D gene uncertain. This CDR3 region has 14 residues. From germline, CDR1 is SGHRS and CDR2 YFSETQ. V was clipped by 1 base and J by 5 bases, with 12 bases between them. CDR3 in amino acids: CASSLQAGVYGYTF. As DNA, the CDR3 is TGCGCCAGCAGCTTGCAGGCAGGAGTTTATGGCTACACCTTC.

J is TRBJ1-4 and V is TRBV28; 8 bases are a match to TRBD1. This CDR3 is 17 amino acids long. CDR1 is MDHEN, CDR2 SYDVKM, per germline. With 4 bases clipped from V and 8 bases from J, the junction kept 15 bases outside the gene matches. CDR3 in DNA: TGTGCCAGCAGTTCGACAGGGGAATCTGGTTTTGGGGAAAAACTGTTTTTT. It encodes CASSSTGESGFGEKLFF.

CDR3 region: CASSGSTGANVLTF. Written as DNA, the CDR3 is TGTGCCAGCAGCGGTTCTACTGGGGCCAACGTCCTGACTTTC. The chain is built from TRBV5-6 and TRBJ2-6; D ambiguous. V was trimmed by 4 bases and J by 2 bases, leaving 7 bases between them. CDR1 SGHDT and CDR2 YYEEEE come from the germline V gene. The CDR3 totals 14 residues.

The chain uses TRBV28 and TRBJ2-7; D is possibly TRBD2 (5 bases). Germline CDR1 reads MDHEN; CDR2 reads SYDVKM. There are 13 residues in the CDR3. V gave up 2 bases and J gave up 3 bases, with 8 bases separating them. This CDR3 is CASSLSRDYEQYF. The CDR3 nucleotides read TGTGCCAGCAGTTTAAGTCGGGACTACGAGCAGTACTTC. Drawing the rest from reference TRBV28 and TRBJ2-7, the complete variable domain is DVKVTQSSRYLVKRTGEKVFLECVQDMDHENMFWYRQDPGLGLRLIYFSYDVKMKEKGDIPEGYSVSREKKERFSLILESASTNQTSMYLCASSLSRDYEQYFGPGTRLTVT.

The J gene is TRBJ2-7, the V gene TRBV5-4, with D uncertain. The CDR3 loop spans 13 amino acids. Looked up from germline, CDR1 is SGHNT and CDR2 is YYREEE (reference sequence). V lost 0 bases to trimming and J lost 0 bases, with 4 bases between them. In DNA, the CDR3 is TGTGCCAGCAGCTTGGACCGCTCCTACGAGCAGTACTTC. Protein: CASSLDRSYEQYF.

V is TRBV2 and J is TRBJ2-7, with TRBD1 matching over 11 bases. This CDR3 contains 17 residues. V shed 1 base, J shed 7 bases, and the junction held 12 bases outside the gene matches. Germline assignment: CDR1 SNHLY and CDR2 FYNNEI. CDR3 region: CASSEVLSSDRGQEQYF. The DNA for the CDR3 is TGTGCCAGCAGTGAAGTTTTATCTTCGGACAGGGGGCAAGAGCAGTACTTC.

The rearrangement links TRBV6-1 to TRBJ2-7, with D perhaps assigned TRBD1 or TRBD2 (5 bases each). CDR3 size: 15 residues. Germline V gene sequence: CDR1 MNHNS, CDR2 SASEGT. V was shortened by 1 base and J by 6 bases, with 16 bases between the two germline ends. In nucleotides, the CDR3 is TGTGCCAGCAGTGAAGGTGGAGCCCGGGGCGGCGAGCAGTACTTC. This sequence encodes CASSEGGARGGEQYF.

The V and J genes are TRBV28 and TRBJ1-2; 7 bases fit TRBD1. CDR3 length: 13 residues. V shed 6 bases, J shed 6 bases, and the junction held 7 bases outside the gene matches. Looked up from germline, CDR1 is MDHEN and CDR2 is SYDVKM. For the CDR3, the DNA is TGTGCCAGCAGAACAACAGGGGCCCATGGCTACACCTTC. The encoded protein is CASRTTGAHGYTF.

V is TRBV7-2 and J is TRBJ2-7; 11 positions match TRBD2. With 5 bases clipped from V and 9 bases from J, the junction kept 12 bases outside the gene matches. Germline V gene lookup returns CDR1 SGHTA and CDR2 FQGNSA. The CDR3 sequence is 15 residues long. CDR3 DNA sequence: TGTGCCAGCAGCCCTATAGCGGGAGGGACGTCTCGGCAGTACTTC. Translating gives CASSPIAGGTSRQYF.

This clone has a single count. The J gene is TRBJ2-3, the V gene TRBV7-2; D is unresolved. CDR1 and CDR2 (germline): SGHTA, FQGNSA. The germline V and J ends were trimmed by 1 base and 5 bases, with 10 bases remaining between them. This CDR3 contains 14 residues. DNA of the CDR3: TGTGCCAGCAGCTTAGTCCCGGCGGTAGATACGCAGTATTTT. This encodes CASSLVPAVDTQYF.

This clone was seen once. This chain connects TRBV15 to TRBJ2-7; TRBD1 aligns across 8 bases. Germline V gene lookup returns CDR1 LNHNV and CDR2 YYDKDF (reference sequence). The CDR3 consists of 14 residues. V lost 2 bases to trimming and J lost 5 bases; unmatched junction nucleotides: 5. CDR3 region: CATSRQGAVNEQYF. DNA of the CDR3: TGTGCCACCAGCAGACAGGGGGCGGTCAACGAGCAGTACTTC.

The V call is TRBV6-1, the J call TRBJ2-7; 10 nucleotides agree with TRBD2. The CDR3 covers 15 residues. Trimming at V came to 9 bases and at J to 4 bases, leaving 12 bases not matched to a gene. Germline V gives CDR1 MNHNS, CDR2 SASEGT. CDR3 region: CASNPLAGNVYEQYF. CDR3 nucleotides: TGTGCCAGTAACCCACTAGCGGGAAATGTGTACGAGCAGTACTTC.

Turning to this clone: The sample carries other DNA sequences with the same CDR3. The rearrangement uses TRBV5-1 and TRBJ2-2; D is possibly TRBD1 (5 bases). The CDR3 is 15 residues long. Trimming left V 0 bases short and J 2 bases short, with 8 bases between. Germline V gene data show CDR1 as SGHRS and CDR2 as YFSETQ. CDR3 nucleotides: TGCGCCAGCAGCTTGGGCCAGGGTAACACCGGGGAGCTGTTTTTT. Residues: CASSLGQGNTGELFF.

The chain uses TRBV5-1 and TRBJ2-1; TRBD2 agrees at 10 bases. After removal of 4 bases from V and 0 bases from J, the junction contained 7 bases not matched to a gene. Germline V lookup: CDR1 SGHRS, CDR2 YFSETQ. The CDR3 covers 17 residues. The CDR3 region has the DNA TGCGCCAGCAGCATTGGGACTAGCGTCCGCTCCTACAATGAGCAGTTCTTC. It yields the protein CASSIGTSVRSYNEQFF.

The CDR3 DNA reads as TGTGCCAGCTCACCACGACAGGGGCCCGGGGAGCTGTTTTTT. This translates into CASSPRQGPGELFF. The V gene is TRBV18, the J gene TRBJ2-2; 8 nucleotides align to TRBD1. The V and J ends lost 1 base and 6 bases, in that order; junction bases with no gene match: 1. This CDR3 contains 14 residues. Germline V lookup: CDR1 KGHSH, CDR2 LQKENI.

The genes are TRBV28 and TRBJ1-2; 8 bases are a match to TRBD1. CDR3 length: 15 amino acids. V dropped 6 bases and J dropped 4; count of bases not matched to a gene: 10. Per the germline V gene, CDR1 is MDHEN and CDR2 is SYDVKM. CDR3 amino acids: CASSLDRVASYGYTF. The CDR3 bases are TGTGCCAGCAGCCTGGACAGGGTGGCCAGCTATGGCTACACCTTC.

The table lists this clone with a few counts. The chain uses TRBV4-2 and TRBJ1-2, with D perhaps TRBD1 (5 bases). The ends were cut back, 4 bases at V and 7 bases at J, with 13 bases in the middle. CDR1 and CDR2 (germline): LGHNA, YNFKEQ. This CDR3 is built from 13 residues. In nucleotides, the CDR3 is TGTGCCAGCAGCCCCCCCCGGGGGGGTGGCTACACCTTC. Translation gives CASSPPRGGGYTF.

V usage is TRBV11-2 and J usage is TRBJ1-6; possible D gene TRBD1, 6 bases. There are 15 residues in the CDR3. Trimming shortened V by 4 bases and J by 8 bases, and 15 bases separated the two germline ends. Per germline, CDR1 SGHAT and CDR2 FQNNGV. DNA for the CDR3: TGTGCCAGCAGCTCCAATGGGGGGCTTGATTCACCCCTCCACTTT. Translating it yields CASSSNGGLDSPLHF. Drawing the rest from reference TRBV11-2 and TRBJ1-6, the complete variable domain is EAGVAQSPRYKIIEKRQSVAFWCNPISGHATLYWYQQILGQGPKLLIQFQNNGVVDDSQLPKDRFSAERLKGVDSTLKIQPAKLEDSAVYLCASSSNGGLDSPLHFGNGTRLTVT.

Regarding this clone: The identical CDR3 is also encoded by other nucleotide sequences in the sample. The chain links TRBV28 to TRBJ1-5; the D gene is possibly TRBD1 (5 bases). Trimming stripped 7 bases from V and 2 bases from J, with 9 bases between. The CDR3 length is 13 residues. Germline values: CDR1 MDHEN, CDR2 SYDVKM. CDR3 sequence: CASIRDGNQPQHF. The CDR3 DNA reads TGTGCCAGCATTCGGGACGGCAATCAGCCCCAGCATTTT.

The chain employs TRBV5-4 and TRBJ2-7; D is unresolved. The germline V and J ends were trimmed by 0 bases and 6 bases, with 7 bases remaining between them. The germline V gene has CDR1 SGHNT and CDR2 YYREEE (reference sequence). This CDR3 has 12 residues. The CDR3 spells CASSLVGREQYF. DNA for the CDR3: TGTGCCAGCAGCTTGGTAGGGCGCGAGCAGTACTTC. Looking up the rest from reference TRBV5-4 and TRBJ2-7 gives the full variable domain: ETGVTQSPTHLIKTRGQQVTLRCSSQSGHNTVSWYQQALGQGPQFIFQYYREEENGRGNFPPRFSGLQFPNYSSELNVNALELDDSALYLCASSLVGREQYFGPGTRLTVT.

The chain couples TRBV5-1 to TRBJ1-1; possibly TRBD1 for D (5 bases). Per the germline V gene, CDR1 is SGHRS and CDR2 is YFSETQ. The CDR3 runs 14 residues. Trimming took 1 base from V and 1 from J, leaving 8 bases between them. CDR3 nucleotide sequence: TGCGCCAGCAGCTTGCTCGGGGGGAACACTGAAGCTTTCTTT. This sequence encodes CASSLLGGNTEAFF. The complete variable domain, with remaining parts taken from reference TRBV5-1 and TRBJ1-1, reads KAGVTQTPRYLIKTRGQQVTLSCSPISGHRSVSWYQQTPGQGLQFLFEYFSETQRNKGNFPGRFSGRQFSNSRSEMNVSTLELGDSALYLCASSLLGGNTEAFFGQGTRLTVV.